This T cell receptor beta chain was sequenced for a study of identical twins. Overall study findings and caveats: Reduced insertions were recorded for abundant cord blood beta clonotypes, with no such pattern in memory repertoires. In beta out-of-frame sequences, the excess sharing between twins was weaker.

This clonotype was observed a few times. What it binds is unknown. The germline CDR1 and CDR2 sequences are SGHRS and YFSETQ. The CDR3 is made up of 14 amino acids. V was clipped by 0 bases and J by 4 bases, with 9 bases between them. Addition of a universal primer site occurred through template switching, and cDNA carried unique molecular identifiers. A single record per CDR3 protein comes from TCRdb applying MiXCR to the 5' RACE reads. The sample records approximately 220,000 distinct CDR3 sequences, around 9.6% being singletons. The TCR was taken from a woman aged 18-30 years in good health. This chain joins TRBV5-1 and TRBJ2-3; a weak D match, TRBD2 (5 bases). Sample: memory (CD45RO+) T cells sorted from blood. CDR3 in DNA: TGCGCCAGCAGCTTGGGGTCTAGCCCAGATACGCAGTATTTT. It codes for CASSLGSSPDTQYF.